A single sample is the source of the 5 T cell receptor beta chains below, sequenced in a study of lymphopenia after photon versus proton radiotherapy. Produced via immunoSEQ multiplex PCR; TCRdb's table is partial and in-frame only. This repertoire shows 30,000 to 40,000 clones, about 80% found once; its top ten account for approximately 14%. The sequencing used peripheral blood, collected from a patient treated with proton-based radiotherapy. These receptors were collected from a woman between 65 and 79 years old with pancreatic cancer.

The V gene is TRBV9, the J gene TRBJ1-3; no firm D call. CDR3 length: 14 amino acids. In germline, CDR1 is SGDLS, CDR2 YYNGEE. V was pared by 0 bases and J by 2 bases, with 6 bases between. CDR3 region: CASSVALAGNTIYF. The CDR3 DNA reads TGTGCCAGCAGCGTAGCCCTGGCTGGAAACACCATATATTTT.

V is TRBV2 and J is TRBJ1-5; a weak D match, TRBD1 (6 bases). The germline gives CDR1 SNHLY, CDR2 FYNNEI. The germline V and J ends were trimmed by 8 bases and 6 bases, with 20 bases remaining between them. This CDR3 spans 15 amino acids. DNA of the CDR3: TGTGCCAGCCATAACCAGGGGACCACGGGTCAGCCCCAGCATTTT. Translating gives CASHNQGTTGQPQHF.

The V gene is TRBV2, the J gene TRBJ2-7; no clear D gene. Trimming took off 4 bases at V and 3 bases at J, with 4 bases between the two ends. The germline V gene encodes CDR1 SNHLY and CDR2 FYNNEI. CDR3 length: 11 amino acids. The CDR3 here is CASSAGYEQYF. The CDR3 DNA reads as TGTGCCAGCAGTGCTGGCTACGAGCAGTACTTC.

The CDR3 DNA is TGTGCCAGCAGCGGCGGGACAGGGATTGGCTACACCTTC. Protein product: CASSGGTGIGYTF. The genes are TRBV7-2 and TRBJ1-2, with TRBD1 matching 9 bases. V was clipped by 5 bases and J by 7 bases; unmatched bases: 5. The CDR3 contains 13 residues. CDR1 is SGHTA and CDR2 is FQGNSA in the germline V gene.

The V gene is TRBV4-2, the J gene TRBJ1-5; D unresolved. The germline CDR1 and CDR2 sequences are LGHNA and YNFKEQ. CDR3 length: 13 residues. Trimming left V 5 bases short and J 7 bases short, with 12 bases between. CDR3 nucleotides: TGTGCCAGCAGCTACGCCCCGGAGCAGCCCCAGCATTTT. This translates into CASSYAPEQPQHF.